Listed below are T cell receptor beta chains from one sample, sequenced in a study of glioma-infiltrating T cells. TCRdb re-derived calls from the multiplex PCR reads in MiXCR, one entry per CDR3 protein. The sample consists of fewer than 500,000 distinct CDR3 sequences, about two fifths of them appearing once. The sequencing sample was made of glioma tissue, nonneoplastic brain tissue, or PBMCs (not recorded which). These receptors all come from a human donor with low-grade glioma or glioblastoma, undergoing nonglioma brain surgery, or in good health (not recorded which). Each CDR3 is given with its conserved first and last residue. D genes are given only for firm matches. Rows give clone size only sometimes, using once, few, many, or a class for an expanded clone.

d_call,v_call,clone_size,j_call,cdr3_nt,cdr3_aa
.,TRBV7-2,many,TRBJ2-5,TGTGCCAGCAGCTCCCCGGGGAGTCCTATGTCCCAGTACTTC,CASSSPGSPMSQYF
TRBD1,TRBV10-3,once,TRBJ2-7,TGTGCCATCAGTGAGGGGACAGGGGGCGAGCAGTACTTC,CAISEGTGGEQYF
TRBD2,TRBV20-1,.,TRBJ2-7,TGCATTGCTATCGTATCTAGCGGGAGCGGCTACGAGCAGTACTTC,CIAIVSSGSGYEQYF
.,TRBV28,.,TRBJ2-2,TGTGCCAGCAGTTCCGGTGGGTGGAAGAACACCGGGGAGCTGTTTTTT,CASSSGGWKNTGELFF
TRBD1,TRBV11-2,few,TRBJ1-5,TGTGCCAGCAGCGCCGGGACAGACCCAAATAGCAATCAGCCCCAGCATTTT,CASSAGTDPNSNQPQHF
.,TRBV20-1,many,TRBJ2-3,TGCAGTGCCCCCGAGGGCAGCACAGATACGCAGTATTTT,CSAPEGSTDTQYF
.,TRBV7-2,.,TRBJ2-7,TGTGCCAGCAGCTCACTTAGCCACGAGCAGTACTTC,CASSSLSHEQYF
.,TRBV15,many,TRBJ2-3,TGTGCCACCAGCAGAGCGGTAGCAGATACGCAGTATTTT,CATSRAVADTQYF
.,TRBV27,many,TRBJ2-3,TGTGCCAGCAGTCTACGTTCAGATACGCAGTATTTT,CASSLRSDTQYF
TRBD2,TRBV6-2/TRBV6-3,.,TRBJ2-1,TGTGCCAGCAGTGAACTAGCGGGCCTTTACAATGAGCAGTTCTTC,CASSELAGLYNEQFF
.,TRBV20-1,.,TRBJ2-3,TGCAGTCGGGAGCAAGGTGGCCCAGATACGCAGTATTTT,CSREQGGPDTQYF
.,TRBV2,.,TRBJ2-3,TGTGCCAGCAGTCTTCGGACCGCTGGGGAAACGCAGTATTTT,CASSLRTAGETQYF
TRBD1,TRBV24-1,.,TRBJ1-1,TGTGCCGCCAGTGACCCGGGACAGGGAAACACTGAAGCTTTCTTT,CAASDPGQGNTEAFF
TRBD2,TRBV16,few,TRBJ2-2,TGTGCCAGCAGCCAATGGCTTAGGGCACCCCAAGGGACTAGCGGAAGTCTGAACACCGGGGAGCTGTTTTTT,CASSQWLRAPQGTSGSLNTGELFF
.,TRBV7-2,.,TRBJ1-2,TGTGCCAGCAGCTTAGGGGGAGGGAACTATGGCTACACCTTC,CASSLGGGNYGYTF
.,TRBV3-1,.,TRBJ1-1,TGTGCCAGCACTGCGAAAGCGAACACTGAAGCTTTCTTT,CASTAKANTEAFF
.,TRBV7-9,.,TRBJ2-3,TGCGCCAGCAGCACCTCGGGGGCCCGCGGCACAGATACGCAGTATTTT,CASSTSGARGTDTQYF